Listed here are 14 T cell receptor beta chains from one sample, sequenced in a study of early T cells in non-severe SARS-CoV-2 infection. TCRdb reanalysed the 5' RACE reads using MiXCR and keeps one entry per CDR3 protein. Of about 58,000 distinct CDR3 sequences listed, 7.7% are singletons. The sample was whole blood. Every receptor here comes from an adult who was a healthcare worker with PCR-confirmed SARS-CoV-2 infection or an uninfected control (not recorded which).

This clonotype was observed at least ten times. The chain links TRBV5-6 to TRBJ1-3; D is perhaps TRBD1 (6 bases). This CDR3 is built from 15 residues. CDR1 is SGHDT, CDR2 YYEEEE, per germline. Trimming took off 5 bases at V and 0 bases at J, with 12 bases between the two ends. The CDR3 DNA reads TGTGCCAGCAGTACAGGGTCTTTCTCTGGAAACACCATATATTTT. Translated, it gives CASSTGSFSGNTIYF.

The rearrangement joins TRBV29-1 to TRBJ2-7; 9 nucleotides align to TRBD1. The V gene's germline CDR1 is SQVTM and CDR2 ANQGSEA. This CDR3 comprises 13 residues. Losses at the gene ends were 1 base for V and 7 bases for J; bases not matched to a gene: 5. The CDR3 loop reads CSVEGQGGAEQYF. The CDR3 nucleotides read TGCAGCGTTGAAGGACAGGGGGGCGCAGAGCAGTACTTC.

V is TRBV11-3 and J is TRBJ2-7; 10 bases are shared with TRBD1. Germline CDR1 is SGHNT and CDR2 is YENEEA. The CDR3 totals 15 residues. V dropped 5 bases and J dropped 5; count of bases not matched to a gene: 9. The CDR3 protein is CASSPGQGVSDEQYF. The DNA for the CDR3 is TGTGCCAGCAGCCCCGGACAGGGGGTGAGCGACGAGCAGTACTTC.

Many counts were recorded for this clonotype. CDR3 coding DNA: TGTGCCAGCAGCTTAGTGGGATCCAATCAGCCCCAGCATTTT. Translation: CASSLVGSNQPQHF. The gene calls are TRBV11-2 and TRBJ1-5; D is unclear. Germline-derived CDR1 and CDR2 are SGHAT and FQNNGV. The CDR3 has 14 residues. V lost 1 base, J lost 3 bases, and 7 bases lay in between.

This clonotype was seen ten or more times. V and J are TRBV3-1 and TRBJ2-1; 11 nucleotides match TRBD2. The CDR3 is 16 amino acids. The junction had 10 bases not matched to a gene; V was cut back by 4 bases and J by 8 bases. Germline V CDR1 and CDR2: LGHDT, YNNKEL (reference sequence). DNA for the CDR3: TGTGCCAGCAGCCCCCGCCTAGCGGGAGGCGGCGATGAGCAGTTCTTC. Encoded protein: CASSPRLAGGGDEQFF.

This clonotype was seen ten or more times. The rearrangement uses TRBV3-1 and TRBJ2-7; a possible D gene is TRBD2 (6 bases). Germline values: CDR1 LGHDT, CDR2 YNNKEL (reference sequence). V lost 4 bases, J lost 3 bases, and 16 bases lay in between. This CDR3 contains 15 residues. As DNA, the CDR3 is TGTGCCAGCAGCCCCGGTAGCCTAGCGAGCTACGAGCAGTACTTC. Its translation: CASSPGSLASYEQYF.

This clonotype was observed many times. V and J are TRBV6-6 and TRBJ2-2; 7 bases agree with TRBD2. The CDR3 is 14 amino acids. V lost 5 bases and J lost 5; bases outside the gene matches: 5. Germline V gene lookup returns CDR1 MNHNY and CDR2 SVGAGI (reference sequence). The CDR3 coding sequence is TGTGCCAGCAGTCCCCGGCGGGAGACCGGGGAGCTGTTTTTT. It translates to CASSPRRETGELFF.

This clonotype was picked up many times. The chain recombines TRBV6-6 with TRBJ2-3; D is perhaps TRBD2 (6 bases). The germline CDR1 and CDR2 sequences are MNHNY and SVGAGI (reference sequence). V was cut by 5 bases and J by 4 bases, with 13 bases left in between. This CDR3 has 14 amino acids. Here the CDR3 reads CASSPPGRPDTQYF. The CDR3, as DNA: TGTGCCAGCAGTCCCCCTGGGAGGCCAGATACGCAGTATTTT.

V and J are TRBV6-5 and TRBJ2-7, with 8 bases fitting TRBD1. Germline assignment: CDR1 MNHEY and CDR2 SVGAGI. Trimming cost V 6 bases and J 4 bases; bases outside gene matches: 8. The CDR3 has 14 residues. The CDR3 spells CASRAGTGAYEQYF. The CDR3, as DNA: TGTGCCAGCAGGGCCGGGACAGGAGCTTACGAGCAGTACTTC.

This clonotype was counted between two and nine times. In nucleotides, the CDR3 is TGTGCCAGCAGACCGACTAGCGCCGGTGAGCAGTTCTTC. Amino acid sequence: CASRPTSAGEQFF. The chain couples TRBV7-7 to TRBJ2-1; 8 positions agree with TRBD2. V lost 6 bases to trimming and J lost 9 bases; unmatched junction nucleotides: 7. The CDR3 length is 13 residues. Per the germline V gene, CDR1 is SSHAT and CDR2 is FNYEAQ (reference sequence).

This clonotype appeared many times. The V and J genes are TRBV28 and TRBJ2-7; 8 nucleotides align to TRBD2. With 8 bases clipped from V and 3 bases from J, the junction kept 6 bases outside the gene matches. The CDR3 covers 13 residues. Germline CDR1 is MDHEN and CDR2 is SYDVKM. CDR3 region: CASLAAGGYEQYF. In nucleotides, the CDR3 is TGTGCCAGCCTAGCTGCGGGAGGCTACGAGCAGTACTTC.

In this sample, this clonotype turned up a few times. The V gene is TRBV29-1, the J gene TRBJ2-1; D unclear. Looked up from germline, CDR1 is SQVTM and CDR2 is ANQGSEA. This CDR3 spans 15 amino acids. V gave up 3 bases and J gave up 0 bases, with 12 bases separating them. This chain's CDR3 is CSVDAPGGSYNEQFF. The CDR3 DNA sequence: TGCAGCGTTGACGCGCCCGGCGGCTCCTACAATGAGCAGTTCTTC.

At least ten counts were recorded for this clonotype. The rearrangement joins TRBV2 to TRBJ1-6, with D unclear. CDR1 and CDR2 (germline): SNHLY, FYNNEI. This CDR3 is 13 amino acids long. With 7 bases removed from V and 7 bases from J, the gap between germline ends came to 11 bases. The CDR3 here is CASNTADNSPLHF. CDR3 coding DNA: TGTGCCAGCAATACGGCAGACAATTCACCCCTCCACTTT.

This clonotype was seen more than once but under ten times. This chain links TRBV11-2 with TRBJ2-2; 10 bases map to TRBD1. The germline CDR1 and CDR2 sequences are SGHAT and FQNNGV. The CDR3 length is 14 residues. The junction had 1 base not matched to a gene; V was cut back by 4 bases and J by 5 bases. The CDR3 here is CASSWTGGTGELFF. The CDR3 DNA sequence: TGTGCCAGCAGCTGGACAGGGGGGACCGGGGAGCTGTTTTTT.